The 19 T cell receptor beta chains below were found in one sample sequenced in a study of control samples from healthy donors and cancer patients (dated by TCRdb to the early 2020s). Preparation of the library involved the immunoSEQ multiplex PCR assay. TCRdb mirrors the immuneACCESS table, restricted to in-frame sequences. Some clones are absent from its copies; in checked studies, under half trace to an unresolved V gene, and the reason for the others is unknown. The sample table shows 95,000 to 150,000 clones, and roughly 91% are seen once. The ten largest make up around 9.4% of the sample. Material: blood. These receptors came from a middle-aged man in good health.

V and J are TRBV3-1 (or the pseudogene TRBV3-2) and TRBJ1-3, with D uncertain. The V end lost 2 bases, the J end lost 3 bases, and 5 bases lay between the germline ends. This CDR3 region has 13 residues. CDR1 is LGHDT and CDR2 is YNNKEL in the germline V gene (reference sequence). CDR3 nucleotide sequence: TGTGCCAGCAGCCAAAGGCTTGGAAACACCATATATTTT. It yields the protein CASSQRLGNTIYF.

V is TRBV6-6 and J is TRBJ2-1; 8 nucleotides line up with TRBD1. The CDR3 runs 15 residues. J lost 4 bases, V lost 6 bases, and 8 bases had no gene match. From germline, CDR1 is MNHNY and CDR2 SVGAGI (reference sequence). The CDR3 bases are TGTGCCAGCAGCTCCGGACAGGGTTTATACAATGAGCAGTTCTTC. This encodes CASSSGQGLYNEQFF.

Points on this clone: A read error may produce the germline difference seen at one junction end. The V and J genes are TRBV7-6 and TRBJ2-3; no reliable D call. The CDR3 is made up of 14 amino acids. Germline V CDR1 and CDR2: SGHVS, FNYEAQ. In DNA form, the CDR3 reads TGTGCCAGCAGCCACACAATCGGCGGTCCCCCAGAGGATTTT. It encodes CASSHTIGGPPEDF.

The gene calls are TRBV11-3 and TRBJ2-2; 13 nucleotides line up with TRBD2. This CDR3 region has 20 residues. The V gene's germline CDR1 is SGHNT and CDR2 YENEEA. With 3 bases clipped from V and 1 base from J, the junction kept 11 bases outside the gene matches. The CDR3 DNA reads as TGTGCCAGCAGCTTGCAGTACGGGACTAGCGGGGAGATGAACACCGGGGAGCTGTTTTTT. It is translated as CASSLQYGTSGEMNTGELFF.

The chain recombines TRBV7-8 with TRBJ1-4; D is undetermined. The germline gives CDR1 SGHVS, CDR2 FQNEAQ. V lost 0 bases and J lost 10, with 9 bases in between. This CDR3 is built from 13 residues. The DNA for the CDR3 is TGTGCCAGCAGCTTAGCGGAGTGGGGAAAACTGTTTTTT. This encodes CASSLAEWGKLFF.

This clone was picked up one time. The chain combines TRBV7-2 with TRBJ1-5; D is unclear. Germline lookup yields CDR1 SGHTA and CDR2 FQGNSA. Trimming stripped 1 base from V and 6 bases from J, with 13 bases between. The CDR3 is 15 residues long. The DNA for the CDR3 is TGTGCCAGCAGCTTAGGACCCAGCGCAGGTCAGCCCCAGCATTTT. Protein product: CASSLGPSAGQPQHF.

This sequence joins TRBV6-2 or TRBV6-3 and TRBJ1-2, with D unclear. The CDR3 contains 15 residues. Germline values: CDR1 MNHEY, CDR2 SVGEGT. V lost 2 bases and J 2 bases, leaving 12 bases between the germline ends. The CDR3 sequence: CASSYPSSNNYGYTF. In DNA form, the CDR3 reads TGTGCCAGCAGTTACCCAAGCTCGAACAACTATGGCTACACCTTC.

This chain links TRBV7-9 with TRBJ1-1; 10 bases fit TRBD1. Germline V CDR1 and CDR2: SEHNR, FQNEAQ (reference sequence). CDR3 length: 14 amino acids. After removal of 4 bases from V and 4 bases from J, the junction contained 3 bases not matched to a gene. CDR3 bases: TGTGCCAGCAGCTCCTGGACAGGGGGCACTGAAGCTTTCTTT. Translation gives CASSSWTGGTEAFF. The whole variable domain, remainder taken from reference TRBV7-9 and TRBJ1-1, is DTGVSQNPRHKITKRGQNVTFRCDPISEHNRLYWYRQTLGQGPEFLTYFQNEAQLEKSRLLSDRFSAERPKGSFSTLEIQRTEQGDSAMYLCASSSWTGGTEAFFGQGTRLTVV.

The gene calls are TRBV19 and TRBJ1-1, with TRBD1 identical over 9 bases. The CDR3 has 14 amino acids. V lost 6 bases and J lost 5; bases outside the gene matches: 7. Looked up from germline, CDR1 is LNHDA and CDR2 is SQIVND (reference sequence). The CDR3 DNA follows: TGTGCCAGTAGATGGGACAGGGAGGGGACTGAAGCTTTCTTT. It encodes CASRWDREGTEAFF.

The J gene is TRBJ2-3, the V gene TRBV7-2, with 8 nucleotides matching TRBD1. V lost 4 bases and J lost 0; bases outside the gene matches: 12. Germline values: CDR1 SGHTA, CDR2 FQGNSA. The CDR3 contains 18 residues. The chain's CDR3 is CASSSPPGQGLSTDTQYF. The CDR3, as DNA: TGTGCCAGCAGCTCCCCCCCCGGACAGGGCCTTAGCACAGATACGCAGTATTTT.

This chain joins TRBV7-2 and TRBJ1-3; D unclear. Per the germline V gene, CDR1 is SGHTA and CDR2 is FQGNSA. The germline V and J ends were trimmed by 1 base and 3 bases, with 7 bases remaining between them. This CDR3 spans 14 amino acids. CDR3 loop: CASSLDRNGNTIYF. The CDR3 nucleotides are TGTGCCAGCAGCTTAGACAGAAATGGAAACACCATATATTTT. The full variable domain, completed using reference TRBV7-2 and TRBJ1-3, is GAGVSQSPSNKVTEKGKDVELRCDPISGHTALYWYRQSLGQGLEFLIYFQGNSAPDKSGLPSDRFSAERTGGSVSTLTIQRTQQEDSAVYLCASSLDRNGNTIYFGEGSWLTVV.

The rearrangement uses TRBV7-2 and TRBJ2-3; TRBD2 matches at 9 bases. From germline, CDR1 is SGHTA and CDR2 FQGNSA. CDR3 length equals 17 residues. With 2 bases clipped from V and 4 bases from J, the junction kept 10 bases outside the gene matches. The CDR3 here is CASSLITAGGVADTQYF. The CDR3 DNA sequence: TGTGCCAGCAGCTTAATAACGGCGGGGGGGGTGGCAGATACGCAGTATTTT.

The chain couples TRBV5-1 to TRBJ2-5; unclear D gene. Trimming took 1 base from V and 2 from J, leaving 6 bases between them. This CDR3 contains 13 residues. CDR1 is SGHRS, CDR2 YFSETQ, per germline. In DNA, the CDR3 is TGCGCCAGCAGCTTGTCAGAACAAGAGACCCAGTACTTC. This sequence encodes CASSLSEQETQYF.

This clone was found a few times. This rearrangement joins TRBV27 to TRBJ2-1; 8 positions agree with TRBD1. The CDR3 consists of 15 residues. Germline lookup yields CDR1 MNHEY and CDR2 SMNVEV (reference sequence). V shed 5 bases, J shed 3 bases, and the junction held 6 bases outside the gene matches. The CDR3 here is CASSRDRGGYNEQFF. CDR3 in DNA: TGTGCCAGCAGTCGCGACAGGGGAGGCTACAATGAGCAGTTCTTC.

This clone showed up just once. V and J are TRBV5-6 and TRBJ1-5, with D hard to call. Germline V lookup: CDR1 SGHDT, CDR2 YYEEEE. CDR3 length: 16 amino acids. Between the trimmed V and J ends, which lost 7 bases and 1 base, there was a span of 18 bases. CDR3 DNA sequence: TGTGCCAGCCACAGCCAGCTTGGACCGAGCAATCAGCCCCAGCATTTT. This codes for CASHSQLGPSNQPQHF.

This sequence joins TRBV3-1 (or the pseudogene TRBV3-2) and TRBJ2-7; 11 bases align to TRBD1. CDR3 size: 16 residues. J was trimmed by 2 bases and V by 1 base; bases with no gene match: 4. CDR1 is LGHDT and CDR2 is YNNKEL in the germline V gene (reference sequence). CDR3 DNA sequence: TGTGCCAGCAGCCAAGTGGGACAGGGGGAGGCCTACGAGCAGTACTTC. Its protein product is CASSQVGQGEAYEQYF.

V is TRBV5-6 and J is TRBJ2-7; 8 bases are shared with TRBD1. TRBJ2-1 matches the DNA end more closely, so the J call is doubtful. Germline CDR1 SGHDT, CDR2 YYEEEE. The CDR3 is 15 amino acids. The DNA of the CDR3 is TGTGCCAGCAGCCCAGGGACAGGTCACTACAATGAGCAGTTCTTC. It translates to CASSPGTGHYNEQFF.

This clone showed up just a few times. The CDR3 nucleotides are TGTGCCAGCACACCGGGACTACGGTCCTACGAGCAGTACTTC. This encodes CASTPGLRSYEQYF. This chain uses TRBV9 with TRBJ2-7; 7 nucleotides align to TRBD2. V lost 6 bases to trimming and J lost 1 base; unmatched junction nucleotides: 7. The CDR3 has 14 amino acids. CDR1 is SGDLS, CDR2 YYNGEE, per germline.

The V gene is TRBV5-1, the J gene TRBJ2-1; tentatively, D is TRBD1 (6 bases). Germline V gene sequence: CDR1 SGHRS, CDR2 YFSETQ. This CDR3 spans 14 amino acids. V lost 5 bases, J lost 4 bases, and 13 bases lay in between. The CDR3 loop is CASRPGTKYNEQFF. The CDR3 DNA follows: TGCGCCAGCAGACCCGGGACAAAGTACAATGAGCAGTTCTTC.